This T cell receptor beta chain is drawn from a study of shared clonotypes between healthy human individuals. Study observations and caveats: Sorted-subset sequencing, rarefaction showed, was incomplete despite large depth.

TCRdb's table, derived via immunoSEQ multiplex PCR, lists solely in-frame clones and lacks some. The table has about 1,500,000 clones, about 96% seen once. With respect to this clone: The antigen is not known. An end of the junction differs from the germline gene, which may be a read error.

Sequencing was done on a sample of naive CD4+ T cells sorted from blood. The subset denotes: CD45RA+ positively selected. The TCR originated in a young man in good health.

CDR3: CASSLSRGAGELFF. The CDR3 bases are TGTGCTAGCAGCTTATCTCGGGGGGCCGGGGAGCTGTTTTTT. The chain joins TRBV7-7 to TRBJ2-2, with 7 bases that match TRBD2. Germline-derived CDR1 and CDR2 are SSHAT and FNYEAQ (reference sequence). CDR3 length: 14 amino acids.